These T cell receptor beta chains were read from a single sample in a study of T cells in Graves' hyperthyroidism and ophthalmopathy. TCRdb re-derived calls from the multiplex PCR reads in MiXCR, one entry per CDR3 protein. The repertoire holds 300,000 to 450,000 distinct CDR3 sequences, 25% seen once, with about 73% in the top ten. Material: blood. Receptors were obtained from a man aged 50-59 years with Graves' hyperthyroidism. CDR3s include the opening cysteine and the closing phenylalanine or tryptophan. A D gene is named only where the DNA matches it firmly. Clone size is stated in some rows and not others, as once, few, many or a class when expanded.

V gene	D gene	clone size	J gene	CDR3 protein	CDR3 DNA
TRBV6-9	-	-	TRBJ2-1	CASSLTPSSYNEQFF	TGTGCCAGCAGTTTAACCCCGAGCTCCTACAATGAGCAGTTCTTC
TRBV30	TRBD2	-	TRBJ2-1	CAWSVLGGRANEQFF	TGTGCCTGGAGTGTGCTTGGCGGGAGGGCCAATGAGCAGTTCTTC
TRBV20-1	-	few	TRBJ1-1	CSALGGLNTEAFF	TGCAGTGCTCTGGGGGGGTTGAACACTGAAGCTTTCTTT
TRBV2	-	-	TRBJ1-4	CASRRGATNEKLFF	TGTGCCAGCCGTAGAGGTGCAACTAATGAAAAACTGTTTTTT
TRBV20-1	-	-	TRBJ1-2	CSASGGRPLLYGYTF	TGCAGTGCTAGTGGTGGTAGGCCGTTGCTATATGGCTACACCTTC
TRBV3-1	-	-	TRBJ2-5	CASSQSPVVKYF	TGTGCCAGCAGCCAAAGTCCGGTGGTTAAGTACTTC
TRBV30	-	-	TRBJ2-5	CAWGIRGIQETQYF	TGTGCCTGGGGCATACGGGGAATCCAAGAGACCCAGTACTTC
TRBV6-1	-	few	TRBJ1-2	CASSEDTALRGYTF	TGTGCCAGCAGTGAAGACACAGCCCTTCGGGGCTACACCTTC
TRBV29-1	TRBD2	many	TRBJ2-7	CSVATSGSSYEQYF	TGCAGCGTAGCGACTAGCGGGAGCTCCTACGAGCAGTACTTC
TRBV5-1	TRBD2	-	TRBJ2-1	CASSPVAGGVYNEQFF	TGCGCCAGCAGTCCCGTGGCGGGAGGGGTCTACAATGAGCAGTTCTTC
TRBV12-3/TRBV12-4	-	many	TRBJ2-5	CASSLGLVRETQYF	TGTGCCAGCAGTTTAGGTCTAGTGCGAGAGACCCAGTACTTC
TRBV11-2	TRBD2	many	TRBJ2-3	CASSTSGRSTDTQYF	TGTGCCAGCAGCACTAGCGGTAGAAGCACAGATACGCAGTATTTT
TRBV20-1	TRBD1	few	TRBJ1-5	CSAKRDRGNQPQHF	TGCAGTGCTAAAAGGGACAGGGGGAATCAGCCCCAGCATTTT
TRBV4-1	-	-	TRBJ2-1	CASSQERTRSNNEQFF	TGCGCCAGCAGCCAGGAACGGACAAGATCAAACAATGAGCAGTTCTTC
TRBV6-6	TRBD1	few	TRBJ2-7	CASSYSGQASYEQYF	TGTGCCAGCAGTTACTCGGGACAGGCTAGCTACGAGCAGTACTTC
TRBV29-1	TRBD2	-	TRBJ2-7	CSVGGGSGYEQYF	TGCAGCGTTGGGGGGGGGAGCGGTTACGAGCAGTACTTC
TRBV6-4	-	-	TRBJ2-2	CASSDSTTGELFF	TGTGCCAGCAGTGACTCCACGACCGGGGAGCTGTTTTTT
TRBV10-3	TRBD2	-	TRBJ2-7	CAIRGVAGAYEQYF	TGTGCCATCAGGGGGGTGGCGGGAGCCTACGAGCAGTACTTC
TRBV7-9	-	few	TRBJ2-7	CASSFDGAEQYF	TGTGCCAGCAGCTTTGATGGTGCCGAGCAGTACTTC
TRBV11-2	TRBD2	many	TRBJ2-7	CASSLGTSARYEQYF	TGTGCCAGCAGCTTGGGGACTAGCGCTCGATACGAGCAGTACTTC
TRBV5-1	TRBD2	few	TRBJ2-3	CASSRGLTVAGGTDTQYF	TGCGCCAGCAGCCGAGGACTAACGGTAGCGGGTGGGACAGATACGCAGTATTTT
TRBV19	-	-	TRBJ1-5	CASSTDPGPSIRPQHF	TGTGCCAGTAGTACGGATCCGGGACCATCGATTCGGCCCCAGCATTTT
TRBV28	-	few	TRBJ2-1	CASSRPRGTIYNEQFF	TGTGCCAGCAGCCGCCCTCGGGGGACAATTTACAATGAGCAGTTCTTC
TRBV9	TRBD1	few	TRBJ2-2	CASSVGTANTGELFF	TGTGCCAGCAGCGTCGGGACAGCGAACACCGGGGAGCTGTTTTTT
TRBV6-1	-	few	TRBJ1-5	CASSEGPGQPQHF	TGTGCCAGCAGTGAAGGGCCTGGTCAGCCCCAGCATTTT
TRBV11-2	-	-	TRBJ2-7	CASSFNTPLDEQYF	TGTGCCAGCAGCTTTAACACCCCTCTCGACGAGCAGTACTTC
TRBV28	TRBD1	many	TRBJ2-7	CASRDTGGRYEQYF	TGTGCCAGCAGGGACACAGGGGGCCGATACGAGCAGTACTTC
TRBV2	TRBD2	few	TRBJ2-2	CASSVAGTSATNTGELFF	TGTGCCAGCAGTGTGGCTGGTACTAGCGCAACGAACACCGGGGAGCTGTTTTTT
TRBV19	TRBD2	-	TRBJ2-5	CASSIEGGRAQETQYF	TGTGCCAGTAGTATTGAGGGCGGGAGGGCCCAAGAGACCCAGTACTTC
TRBV10-1	TRBD2	few	TRBJ2-1	CASGTSGSLDEQFF	TGCGCCAGCGGGACTAGCGGGAGTCTGGATGAGCAGTTCTTC
TRBV6-2/TRBV6-3	TRBD2	-	TRBJ2-1	CASSIAGGSNEQFF	TGTGCCAGCAGTATAGCGGGAGGATCAAATGAGCAGTTCTTC
TRBV4-2	-	few	TRBJ2-2	CASSQGGQPTGELFF	TGTGCCAGCAGCCAAGGTGGACAGCCCACCGGGGAGCTGTTTTTT
TRBV4-1	-	few	TRBJ1-5	CASRKLTSGQPQHF	TGCGCCAGCAGAAAACTGACAAGCGGTCAGCCCCAGCATTTT
TRBV2	-	many	TRBJ1-1	CASSPRGAEAFF	TGTGCCAGCAGCCCTAGGGGGGCTGAAGCTTTCTTT
TRBV14	TRBD2	few	TRBJ2-3	CASSRGTINTDTQYF	TGTGCCAGCAGCCGAGGGACTATAAACACAGATACGCAGTATTTT
TRBV5-1	TRBD1	-	TRBJ2-5	CASSSTGLTQETQYF	TGCGCCAGCAGCTCGACAGGGCTAACTCAAGAGACCCAGTACTTC
TRBV27	-	few	TRBJ2-7	CASSLGAKYEQYF	TGTGCCAGCAGTTTGGGGGCGAAGTACGAGCAGTACTTC
TRBV7-2	TRBD2	-	TRBJ2-1	CASSYSGRTYNEQFF	TGTGCCAGCAGCTATAGCGGGAGGACCTACAATGAGCAGTTCTTC
TRBV5-5	-	many	TRBJ2-3	CASSAADTQYF	TGTGCCAGCAGCGCGGCAGATACGCAGTATTTT
TRBV5-1	-	few	TRBJ1-1	CASSLGGAPLTALTEAFF	TGCGCCAGCAGCTTGGGAGGGGCGCCGTTGACGGCTCTCACTGAAGCTTTCTTT
TRBV5-1	-	many	TRBJ2-3	CASSGSGHLTDTQYF	TGCGCCAGCAGCGGTAGCGGCCACCTCACAGATACGCAGTATTTT
TRBV6-2/TRBV6-3	TRBD1	-	TRBJ2-1	CASSALPGQGVYEQFF	TGTGCCAGCAGTGCACTTCCGGGACAGGGGGTTTATGAGCAGTTCTTC
TRBV28	TRBD2	-	TRBJ2-7	CASSQRASGPYEQYF	TGTGCCAGCAGCCAAAGGGCTAGCGGTCCCTACGAGCAGTACTTC
TRBV24-1	TRBD1	-	TRBJ1-5	CATSDRGGGNQPQHF	TGTGCCACCAGCGACAGGGGAGGAGGCAATCAGCCCCAGCATTTT
TRBV29-1	-	-	TRBJ2-3	CSVVLAELEDTQYF	TGCAGCGTTGTGCTAGCCGAGTTGGAAGATACGCAGTATTTT
TRBV27	-	many	TRBJ2-7	CASSLADTYEQYF	TGTGCCAGCAGTTTGGCAGACACCTACGAGCAGTACTTC
TRBV5-1	-	-	TRBJ2-3	CASSSYSLAASTDTQYF	TGTGCCAGCAGCTCCTATTCGTTAGCGGCCAGCACAGATACGCAGTATTTT
TRBV27	-	-	TRBJ1-2	CASSASGRLLNYGYTF	TGTGCCAGCAGTGCTTCTGGACGGCTCCTTAACTATGGCTACACCTTC
TRBV12-3/TRBV12-4	-	-	TRBJ1-1	CASSFPGGLREAFF	TGTGCCAGCAGTTTTCCCGGTGGGCTTCGCGAAGCTTTCTTT
TRBV28	-	few	TRBJ1-2	CASFSYGYTF	TGTGCCTCCTTCTCCTATGGCTACACCTTC
TRBV5-1	-	-	TRBJ2-6	CASSFARNSGANVLTF	TGCGCCAGCAGCTTCGCACGGAACTCTGGGGCCAACGTCCTGACTTTC
TRBV28	-	many	TRBJ2-5	CASSPRGRGETQYF	TGTGCCAGCAGCCCTCGAGGGCGAGGGGAGACCCAGTACTTC
TRBV11-2	-	few	TRBJ2-7	CASSLEGRSTYEQYF	TGTGCCAGCAGCTTAGAGGGCCGGTCTACCTACGAGCAGTACTTC
TRBV24-1	-	-	TRBJ2-2	CATLEANTGELFF	TGTGCCACCCTCGAGGCGAACACCGGGGAGCTGTTTTTT